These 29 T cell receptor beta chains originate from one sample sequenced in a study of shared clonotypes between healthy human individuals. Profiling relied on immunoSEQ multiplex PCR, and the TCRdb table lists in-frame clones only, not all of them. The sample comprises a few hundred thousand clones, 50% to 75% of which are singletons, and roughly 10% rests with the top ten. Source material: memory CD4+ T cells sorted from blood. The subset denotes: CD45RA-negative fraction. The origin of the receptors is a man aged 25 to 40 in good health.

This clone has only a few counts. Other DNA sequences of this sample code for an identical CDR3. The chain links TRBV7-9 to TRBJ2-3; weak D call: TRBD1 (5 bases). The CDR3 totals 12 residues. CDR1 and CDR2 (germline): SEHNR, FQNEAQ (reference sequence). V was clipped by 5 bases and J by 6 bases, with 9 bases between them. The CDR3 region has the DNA TGTGCCAGCAGCCCTGCAGGGGATACGCAGTATTTT. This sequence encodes CASSPAGDTQYF.

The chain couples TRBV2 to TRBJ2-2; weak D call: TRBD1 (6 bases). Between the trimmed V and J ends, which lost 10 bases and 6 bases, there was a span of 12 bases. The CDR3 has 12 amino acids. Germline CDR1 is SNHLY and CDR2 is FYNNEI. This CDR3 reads CATSGVAGELFF. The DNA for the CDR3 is TGTGCCACCTCAGGGGTGGCCGGGGAGCTGTTTTTT.

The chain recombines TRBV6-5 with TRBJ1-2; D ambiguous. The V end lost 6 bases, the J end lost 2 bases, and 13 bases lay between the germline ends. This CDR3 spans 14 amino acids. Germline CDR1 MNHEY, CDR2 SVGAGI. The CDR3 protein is CASRRPGSNYGYTF. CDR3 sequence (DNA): TGTGCCAGCAGGCGCCCCGGCAGCAACTATGGCTACACCTTC.

For the CDR3, the DNA is TGTGCCAGCAGCGCTACCCGGGATGTGTCGTGGGAGACCCAGTACTTC. Its translation is CASSATRDVSWETQYF. The chain recombines TRBV11-2 with TRBJ2-5; possibly TRBD2 for D (5 bases). Germline V gene lookup returns CDR1 SGHAT and CDR2 FQNNGV. Deletions cut 5 bases from V and 5 bases from J, with 21 bases between. The CDR3 sequence is 16 residues long.

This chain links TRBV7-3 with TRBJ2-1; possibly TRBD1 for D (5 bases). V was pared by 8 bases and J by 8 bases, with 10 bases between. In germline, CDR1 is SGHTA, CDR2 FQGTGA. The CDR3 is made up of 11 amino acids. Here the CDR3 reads CASGQGDEQFF. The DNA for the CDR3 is TGTGCCAGCGGCCAGGGCGATGAGCAGTTCTTC.

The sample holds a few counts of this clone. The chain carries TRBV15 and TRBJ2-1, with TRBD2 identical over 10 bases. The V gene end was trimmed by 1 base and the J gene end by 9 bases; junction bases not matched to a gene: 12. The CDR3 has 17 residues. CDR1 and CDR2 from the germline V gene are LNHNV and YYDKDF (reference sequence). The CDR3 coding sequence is TGTGCCACCAGCAGAGCCCCATCTAGCGGGAGTCCCGTTGAGCAGTTCTTC. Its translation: CATSRAPSSGSPVEQFF.

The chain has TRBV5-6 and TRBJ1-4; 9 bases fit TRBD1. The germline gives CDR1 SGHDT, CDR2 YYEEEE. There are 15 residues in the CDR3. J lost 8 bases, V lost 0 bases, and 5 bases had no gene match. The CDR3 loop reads CASSLDRGLKEKLFF. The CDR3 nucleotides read TGTGCCAGCAGCTTGGACAGGGGGCTGAAGGAAAAACTGTTTTTT.

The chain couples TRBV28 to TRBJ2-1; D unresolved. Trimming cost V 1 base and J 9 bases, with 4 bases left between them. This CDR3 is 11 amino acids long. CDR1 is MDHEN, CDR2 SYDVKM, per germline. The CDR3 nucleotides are TGTGCCAGCAGTTTATTAGGTGAGCAGTTCTTC. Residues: CASSLLGEQFF.

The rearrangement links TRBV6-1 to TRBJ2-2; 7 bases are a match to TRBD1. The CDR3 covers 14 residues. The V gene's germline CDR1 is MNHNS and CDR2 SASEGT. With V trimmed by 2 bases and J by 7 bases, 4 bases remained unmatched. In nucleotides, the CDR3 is TGTGCCAGCAGTGAACGACAGGGCAGCGGGGAGCTGTTTTTT. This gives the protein CASSERQGSGELFF.

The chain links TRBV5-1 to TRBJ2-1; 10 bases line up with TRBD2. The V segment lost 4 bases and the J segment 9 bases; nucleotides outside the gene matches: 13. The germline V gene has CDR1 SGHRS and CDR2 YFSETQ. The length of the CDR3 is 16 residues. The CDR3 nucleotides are TGCGCCAGCAGCCTGCGTCCTAGCGGGAGCTTATCTGAGCAGTTCTTC. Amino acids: CASSLRPSGSLSEQFF.

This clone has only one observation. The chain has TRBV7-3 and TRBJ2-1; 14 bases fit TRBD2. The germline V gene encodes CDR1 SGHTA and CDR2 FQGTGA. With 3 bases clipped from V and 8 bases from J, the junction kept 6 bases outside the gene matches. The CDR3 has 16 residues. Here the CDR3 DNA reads TGTGCCAGCAGCTTTACCGGGACTAGCGGGAGTTATGAGCAGTTCTTC. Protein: CASSFTGTSGSYEQFF. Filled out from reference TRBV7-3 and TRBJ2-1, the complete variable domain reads GAGVSQTPSNKVTEKGKYVELRCDPISGHTALYWYRQSLGQGPEFLIYFQGTGAADDSGLPNDRFFAVRPEGSVSTLKIQRTERGDSAVYLCASSFTGTSGSYEQFFGPGTRLTVL.

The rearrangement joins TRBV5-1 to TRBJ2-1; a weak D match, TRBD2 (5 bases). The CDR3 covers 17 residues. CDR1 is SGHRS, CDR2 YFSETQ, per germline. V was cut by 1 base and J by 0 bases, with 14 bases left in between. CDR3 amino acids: CASSLSPSGNSYNEQFF. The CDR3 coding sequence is TGCGCCAGCAGCTTGTCCCCCTCGGGGAACTCCTACAATGAGCAGTTCTTC. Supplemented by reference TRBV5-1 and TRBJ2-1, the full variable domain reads KAGVTQTPRYLIKTRGQQVTLSCSPISGHRSVSWYQQTPGQGLQFLFEYFSETQRNKGNFPGRFSGRQFSNSRSEMNVSTLELGDSALYLCASSLSPSGNSYNEQFFGPGTRLTVL.

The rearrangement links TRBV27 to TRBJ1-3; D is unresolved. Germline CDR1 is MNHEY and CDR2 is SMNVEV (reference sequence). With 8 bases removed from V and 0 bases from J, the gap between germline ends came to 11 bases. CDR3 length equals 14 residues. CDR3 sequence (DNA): TGTGCCAGCGCCTCGGGGAGCTCTGGAAACACCATATATTTT. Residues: CASASGSSGNTIYF.

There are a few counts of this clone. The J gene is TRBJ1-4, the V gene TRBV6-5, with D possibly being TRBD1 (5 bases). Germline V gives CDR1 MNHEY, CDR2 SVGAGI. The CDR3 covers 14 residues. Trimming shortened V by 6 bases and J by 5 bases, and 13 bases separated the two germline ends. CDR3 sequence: CASRYGHTNEKLFF. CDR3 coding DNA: TGTGCCAGCAGATATGGACACACGAATGAAAAACTGTTTTTT.

The CDR3 DNA reads TGTGCCAGCAGCTTAGCAAGTCAGCCCCAGCATTTT. Translating gives CASSLASQPQHF. The V call is TRBV7-9, the J call TRBJ1-5; no firm D call. Germline V gene sequence: CDR1 SEHNR, CDR2 FQNEAQ (reference sequence). CDR3 size: 12 residues. The V and J ends lost 0 bases and 6 bases respectively, with 3 bases between them.

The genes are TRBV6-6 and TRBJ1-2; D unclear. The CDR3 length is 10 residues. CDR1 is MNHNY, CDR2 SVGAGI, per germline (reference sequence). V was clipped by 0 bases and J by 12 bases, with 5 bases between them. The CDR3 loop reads CASSYSKNTF. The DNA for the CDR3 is TGTGCCAGCAGTTACTCGAAGAACACCTTC.

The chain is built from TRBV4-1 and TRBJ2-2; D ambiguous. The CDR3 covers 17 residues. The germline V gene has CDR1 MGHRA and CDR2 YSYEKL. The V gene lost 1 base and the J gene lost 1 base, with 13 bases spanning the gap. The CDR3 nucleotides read TGCGCCAGCAGCCAAGGCTGGGATCTTGAGAACACCGGGGAGCTGTTTTTT. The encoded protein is CASSQGWDLENTGELFF.

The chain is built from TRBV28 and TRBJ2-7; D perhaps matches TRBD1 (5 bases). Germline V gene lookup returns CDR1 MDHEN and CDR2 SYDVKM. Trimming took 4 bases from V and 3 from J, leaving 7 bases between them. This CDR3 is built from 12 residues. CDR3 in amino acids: CASSSDSYEQYF. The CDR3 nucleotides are TGTGCCAGCAGTTCAGACAGCTACGAGCAGTACTTC.

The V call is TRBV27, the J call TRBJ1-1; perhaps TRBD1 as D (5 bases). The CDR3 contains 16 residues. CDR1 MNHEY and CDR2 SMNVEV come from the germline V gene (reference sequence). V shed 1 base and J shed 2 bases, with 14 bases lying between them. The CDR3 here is CASSLYSPGANTEAFF. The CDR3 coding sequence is TGTGCCAGCAGTTTATATTCACCTGGGGCAAACACTGAAGCTTTCTTT.

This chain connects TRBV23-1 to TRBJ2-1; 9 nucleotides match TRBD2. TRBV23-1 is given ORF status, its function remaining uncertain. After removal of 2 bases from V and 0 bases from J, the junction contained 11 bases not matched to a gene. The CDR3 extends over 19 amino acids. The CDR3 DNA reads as TGCGCCAGCAGTCAAGCCCCGAGACTAGCGGAGAGCTCCTACAATGAGCAGTTCTTC. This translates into CASSQAPRLAESSYNEQFF.

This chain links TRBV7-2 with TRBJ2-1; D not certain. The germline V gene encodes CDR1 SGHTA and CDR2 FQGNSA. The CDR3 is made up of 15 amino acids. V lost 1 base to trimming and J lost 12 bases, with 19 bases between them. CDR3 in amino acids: CASSLDGVSRGRQFF. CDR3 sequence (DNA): TGTGCCAGCAGCTTAGATGGTGTGTCCCGCGGCCGGCAGTTCTTC.

The CDR3 DNA follows: TGTGCCAGTACCCCTTACTCTGGGGCCAACGTCCTGACTTTC. Translation: CASTPYSGANVLTF. The chain has TRBV19 and TRBJ2-6; D is ambiguous. Germline V CDR1 and CDR2: LNHDA, SQIVND (reference sequence). Between the trimmed V and J ends, which lost 7 bases and 0 bases, there was a span of 7 bases. The CDR3 consists of 14 residues.

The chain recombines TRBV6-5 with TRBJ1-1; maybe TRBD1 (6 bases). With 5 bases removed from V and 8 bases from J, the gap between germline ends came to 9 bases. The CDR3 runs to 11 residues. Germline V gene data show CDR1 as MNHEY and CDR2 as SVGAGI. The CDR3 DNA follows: TGTGCCAGCAGTAACGGACAGGAAGCTTTCTTT. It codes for CASSNGQEAFF.

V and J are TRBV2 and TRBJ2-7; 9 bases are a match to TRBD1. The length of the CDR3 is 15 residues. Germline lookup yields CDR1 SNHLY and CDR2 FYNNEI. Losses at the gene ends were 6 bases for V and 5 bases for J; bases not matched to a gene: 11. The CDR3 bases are TGTGCCAGCAGAGTACCGGGACAGGGTCGGAACGAGCAGTACTTC. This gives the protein CASRVPGQGRNEQYF.

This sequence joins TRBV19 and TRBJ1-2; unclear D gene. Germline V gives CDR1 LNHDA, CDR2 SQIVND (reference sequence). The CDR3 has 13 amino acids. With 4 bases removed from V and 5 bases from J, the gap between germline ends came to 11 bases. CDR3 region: CASSTSNGYGYTF. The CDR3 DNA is TGTGCCAGTAGTACGTCGAATGGATATGGCTACACCTTC.

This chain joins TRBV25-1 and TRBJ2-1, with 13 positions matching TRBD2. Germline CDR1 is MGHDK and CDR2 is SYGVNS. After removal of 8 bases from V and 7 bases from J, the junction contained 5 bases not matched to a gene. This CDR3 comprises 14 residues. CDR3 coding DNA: TGTGCCAGCGGGGGACTAGCGGGAAAGAATGAGCAGTTCTTC. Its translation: CASGGLAGKNEQFF.

In DNA, the CDR3 is TGTGCCAGCAGCTTGGCCGGGCCTGGTTCCTACGAGCAGTACTTC. This sequence encodes CASSLAGPGSYEQYF. This sequence joins TRBV5-6 and TRBJ2-7; D is undetermined. Germline V gene lookup returns CDR1 SGHDT and CDR2 YYEEEE. The germline V and J ends were trimmed by 0 bases and 1 base, with 11 bases remaining between them. This CDR3 comprises 15 residues.

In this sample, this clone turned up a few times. The CDR3 loop is CASSLGGSYNEQFF. In nucleotides, the CDR3 is TGTGCCAGCAGCTTGGGGGGCTCCTACAATGAGCAGTTCTTC. This chain joins TRBV5-4 and TRBJ2-1; D is unresolved. CDR1 SGHNT and CDR2 YYREEE come from the germline V gene (reference sequence). The V end lost 0 bases, the J end lost 0 bases, and 4 bases lay between the germline ends. The CDR3 runs to 14 residues. Based on the CDR3 plus reference TRBV5-4 and TRBJ2-1, the full variable domain is ETGVTQSPTHLIKTRGQQVTLRCSSQSGHNTVSWYQQALGQGPQFIFQYYREEENGRGNFPPRFSGLQFPNYSSELNVNALELDDSALYLCASSLGGSYNEQFFGPGTRLTVL.

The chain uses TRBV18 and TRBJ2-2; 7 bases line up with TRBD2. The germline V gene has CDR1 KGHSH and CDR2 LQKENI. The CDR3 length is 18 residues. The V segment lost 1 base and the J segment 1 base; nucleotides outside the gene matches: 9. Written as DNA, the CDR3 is TGTGCCAGCTCACCACTGTCTAGCGGAGCCAAGAACACCGGGGAGCTGTTTTTT. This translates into CASSPLSSGAKNTGELFF. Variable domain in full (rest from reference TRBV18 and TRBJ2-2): NAGVMQNPRHLVRRRGQEARLRCSPMKGHSHVYWYRQLPEEGLKFMVYLQKENIIDESGMPKERFSAEFPKEGPSILRIQQVVRGDSAAYFCASSPLSSGAKNTGELFFGEGSRLTVL.